A selection of T cell receptor beta chains follows, all from one sample in a study of T cell responses to AZD1222 COVID-19 vaccine. Some clones are missing from TCRdb's copy, which holds only in-frame ones; the method was immunoSEQ multiplex PCR. In the table there are under 150,000 clones, roughly nine tenths of which are singletons. Sequencing was performed on peripheral blood, taken on day 0 of AZD1222 vaccination. The receptors come from an adult in good health. Each CDR3 is given with its conserved first and last residue. D genes are given only for firm matches. Clone size is given for some rows only: seen once, a few or many times, or a class if the clone is expanded.

>TRBV30|TRBD1|TRBJ2-7|-
TGTGCCTGGAGTGTACAGGTGGGACAGGGGGTGAAGTCCTACGAGCAGTACTTC
CAWSVQVGQGVKSYEQYF
>TRBV14|-|TRBJ1-4|-
TGTGCCAGCAGCCAAATTATAACAACTAATGAAAAACTGTTTTTT
CASSQIITTNEKLFF
>TRBV9|TRBD1|TRBJ1-2|-
TGTGCCAGCAGCGCCCCAGGACAGGTGTTTTATGGCTACACCTTC
CASSAPGQVFYGYTF
>TRBV4-1|TRBD2|TRBJ2-2|-
TGCGCCAGCAGCCAAGATCAACTAGCGGGCAACACCGGGGAGCTGTTTTTT
CASSQDQLAGNTGELFF
>TRBV3-1/TRBV3-2|TRBD1|TRBJ1-2|-
TGTGCCAGCAGCGCAGGTCCAGGGGGCTATGGCTACACCTTC
CASSAGPGGYGYTF
>TRBV2|-|TRBJ2-7|once
TGTGCCAGCATTCCAGCGGGTCTGGAAGAGCAGTACTTC
CASIPAGLEEQYF
>TRBV7-6|-|TRBJ1-3|-
TGTGCCAGCAGCCCGATCCGGCAGGGGAGTGGAAACACCATATATTTT
CASSPIRQGSGNTIYF
>TRBV4-1|-|TRBJ1-2|-
TGCGCCAGCAGCCAAGTAACGGGGGTGGACTATGGCTACACCTTC
CASSQVTGVDYGYTF
>TRBV7-6|TRBD2|TRBJ2-3|-
TGTGCCAGCAGCTCTAGCGGGGCTAGCACAGATACGCAGTATTTT
CASSSSGASTDTQYF
>TRBV28|-|TRBJ1-5|once
TGTGCCAGCAGTTATGGTTACATACTTCAGCCCCAGCATTTT
CASSYGYILQPQHF
>TRBV15|TRBD1|TRBJ2-7|once
TGTGCCACCAGCAGAGAGAGGACAGGGGTTTACGAGCAGTACTTC
CATSRERTGVYEQYF
>TRBV7-6|-|TRBJ2-2|-
TGTGCCAGCAGTCCATCCGGGGAGCTGTTTTTT
CASSPSGELFF
>TRBV18|-|TRBJ1-3|-
TGTGCCAGCTCACCAGGGGGCTCTGGAAACACCATATATTTT
CASSPGGSGNTIYF
>TRBV10-3|-|TRBJ2-5|-
TGTGCCATCAGTGAGTTTCGCGGCCCAGCTAGTGAGACCCAGTACTTC
CAISEFRGPASETQYF
>TRBV27|-|TRBJ1-6|-
TGTGCCAGCAGTTTGGGGGCGGGTATAGATTCACCCCTCCACTTT
CASSLGAGIDSPLHF
>TRBV25-1|-|TRBJ2-4|-
TGTGCCAGCAGTGATTACATTGGGGAGGACATTCAGTACTTC
CASSDYIGEDIQYF
>TRBV25-1|-|TRBJ2-1|few
TGTGCCAGCAGTGGCCAGATGGGAGCCTACAATGAGCAGTTCTTC
CASSGQMGAYNEQFF
>TRBV11-1|-|TRBJ2-2|-
TGTGCCAGCAGCTTGCCGGTTAACACCGGGGAGCTGTTTTTT
CASSLPVNTGELFF
>TRBV7-2|TRBD2|TRBJ2-7|-
TGTGCCAGCTCTATAGCAGGCCTAGCGGGAAATGGGCAGTACTTC
CASSIAGLAGNGQYF
>TRBV28|-|TRBJ1-1|-
TGTGCCAGCAGTTTATATGGGGGGAACACTGAAGCTTTCTTT
CASSLYGGNTEAFF
>TRBV7-6|-|TRBJ1-6|-
TGTGCCAGCAGCCTCAGGGCCGACAGGTCGGCTTATAATTCACCCCTCCACTTT
CASSLRADRSAYNSPLHF
>TRBV30|TRBD1|TRBJ1-4|-
TGTGCCTGGAGTCTCCGACAGGGGCGAGGTGAAAAACTGTTTTTT
CAWSLRQGRGEKLFF
>TRBV5-1|TRBD1|TRBJ1-2|once
TGCGCCAGCAGCGACGGGACAGGGGCTAACTATGGCTACACCTTC
CASSDGTGANYGYTF
>TRBV24-1|TRBD2|TRBJ2-3|-
TGTGCCACCAGTGATTCCAAAGCGGGAGCGGTGTATACGCAGTATTTT
CATSDSKAGAVYTQYF
>TRBV6-5|TRBD2|TRBJ2-7|-
TGTGCCAGCAGACCCCGACTAGCGGGGTTCTACGAGCAGTACTTC
CASRPRLAGFYEQYF
>TRBV7-9|TRBD1|TRBJ1-1|-
TGTGCCAGCAGCTTTGGACAGGGCACTGAAGCTTTCTTT
CASSFGQGTEAFF
>TRBV5-6|-|TRBJ2-5|-
TGTGCCAGCAGCTTGACAGGGGCGGGATGGGAGACCCAGTACTTC
CASSLTGAGWETQYF
>TRBV29-1|-|TRBJ1-2|-
TGCAGCGTTGAAGATAGGGGCAGGGTCTATGGCTACACCTTC
CSVEDRGRVYGYTF
>TRBV13|-|TRBJ1-4|-
TGTGCCAGCAGCACCCCCCGGGCCGGAGGGGGAAAACTGTTTTTT
CASSTPRAGGGKLFF
>TRBV7-2|-|TRBJ1-5|-
TGTGCCAGCAGCTTTATAGGGAATGGCAATCAGCCCCAGCATTTT
CASSFIGNGNQPQHF
>TRBV3-1/TRBV3-2|-|TRBJ1-3|-
TGTGCCAGCCGGGGTTCTGGAAACACCATATATTTT
CASRGSGNTIYF
>TRBV2|-|TRBJ1-6|-
TGTGCCAGCAGTGGGACGGGCTATAATTCACCCCTCCACTTT
CASSGTGYNSPLHF
>TRBV9|TRBD2|TRBJ2-7|-
TGTGCCAGCAGTGTCCAGGGACTAGCGGGAGGCGAGCAGTACTTC
CASSVQGLAGGEQYF
>TRBV15|-|TRBJ2-2|-
TGTGCCACCAGCAGAGACCCCCTTGACAGAAACACCGGGGAGCTGTTTTTT
CATSRDPLDRNTGELFF
>TRBV5-6|-|TRBJ1-2|once
TGTGCCAGCAGCTTGGCCCGTCGCCCCGCGGAAAGAGGCTACACCTTC
CASSLARRPAERGYTF
>TRBV6-6|-|TRBJ1-2|-
TGTGCCAGCAGTTACTCGAACGGGGCGGCCGGCTACACCTTC
CASSYSNGAAGYTF
>TRBV12-3/TRBV12-4|-|TRBJ1-1|-
TGTGCCAGCAGTCCACAGGGTAAAGCTTTCTTT
CASSPQGKAFF
>TRBV6-2/TRBV6-3|-|TRBJ1-4|once
TGTGCCAGCAGTTACGGATTTCGAGAAAAACTGTTTTTT
CASSYGFREKLFF
>TRBV4-3|-|TRBJ2-7|once
TGCGCCAGTACCGCCTCGAGGCAGTCCACCTACGAGCAGTACTTC
CASTASRQSTYEQYF
>TRBV5-1|-|TRBJ1-3|-
TGCGCCAGCAGCTTGTCCGGAATCGGTGGAAACACCATATATTTT
CASSLSGIGGNTIYF
>TRBV7-2|-|TRBJ1-2|-
TGTGCCAGCAGCTTAAGGGAGGGTGGCGGCTACACCTTC
CASSLREGGGYTF
>TRBV4-1|-|TRBJ1-2|-
TGCGCCAGCAGCCAAGATGGCAGGCGGGGCTATGGCTACACCTTC
CASSQDGRRGYGYTF
>TRBV30|-|TRBJ1-1|-
TGTGCCTGGAGTAGAGGGGTGAATGCTTTCTTT
CAWSRGVNAFF
>TRBV7-3|-|TRBJ2-3|-
TGTGCCAGCAGCTTTTTCCCGACGGATGGCGGTAATACGCAGTATTTT
CASSFFPTDGGNTQYF
>TRBV7-6|TRBD1|TRBJ2-2|-
TGTGCCAGCAGCTTAACAGGGGGCAACGCCGGGGAGCTGTTTTTT
CASSLTGGNAGELFF
>TRBV13|TRBD1|TRBJ1-1|-
TGTGCCAGCAGCTTCGGACAGGGGGCGCTTGGTACTGAAGCTTTCTTT
CASSFGQGALGTEAFF
>TRBV18|-|TRBJ1-3|-
TGTGCCAGCTCCCTCCCTGGCGGCTCTGGAAACACCATATATTTT
CASSLPGGSGNTIYF
>TRBV7-9|-|TRBJ2-3|once
TGTGCCAGCAGCACCTTCACAGATACGCAGTATTTT
CASSTFTDTQYF
>TRBV28|TRBD1|TRBJ1-5|-
TGTGCCAGCACTCCCGGACAGGGCGGCAATCAGCCCCAGCATTTT
CASTPGQGGNQPQHF
>TRBV19|-|TRBJ1-5|-
TGTGCCAGTAGCCCGGGAGGGAGCAATCAGCCCCAGCATTTT
CASSPGGSNQPQHF
>TRBV3-1/TRBV3-2|-|TRBJ2-7|-
TGTGCCAGCAGCCAAGCGGGCACCAGGCGGTCCAGCGAGCAGTACTTC
CASSQAGTRRSSEQYF
>TRBV5-1|TRBD2|TRBJ2-7|-
TGCGCCAGCAGCTTGCAACCTAGCGGGACCTACGAGCAGTACTTC
CASSLQPSGTYEQYF
>TRBV27|-|TRBJ2-3|-
TGTGCCAGCAGACTGGCGACTAGCACAGATACGCAGTATTTT
CASRLATSTDTQYF
>TRBV4-1|-|TRBJ2-5|-
TGCGCCAGCAGCCATAACTTAGAGACCCAGTACTTC
CASSHNLETQYF
>TRBV5-1|-|TRBJ1-4|-
TGCGCCAGCAGCTTGGGAGGGGGAGCTGAAAAACTGTTTTTT
CASSLGGGAEKLFF
>TRBV7-2|-|TRBJ2-2|-
TGTGCCAGCAGCTTAGTAGGTCAGGGTCGAAACACCGGGGAGCTGTTTTTT
CASSLVGQGRNTGELFF
>TRBV18|-|TRBJ1-1|few
TGTGCCAGCTCACCACCCTCTGTGGACACTGAAGCTTTCTTT
CASSPPSVDTEAFF
>TRBV7-3|-|TRBJ2-4|-
TGTGCCAGCAGCCGAAGAAACATTCAGTACTTC
CASSRRNIQYF
>TRBV9|-|TRBJ2-7|-
TGTGCCAGCAGCTTAGACCCGGGACCGTCCTACGAGCAGTACTTC
CASSLDPGPSYEQYF